The 28 T cell receptor beta chains reported below all come from one sample, sequenced in a study of glioma-infiltrating T cells. The iRepertoire nested amplicon-rescue multiplex PCR amplified TCR alpha and beta CDR3s from RNA. MiXCR, applied by TCRdb to the multiplex PCR reads, yields one record per CDR3 protein. The repertoire holds 110,000 or so distinct CDR3 sequences, with about 25% as singletons. Sequenced sample: glioma tissue, nonneoplastic brain tissue, or PBMCs (not recorded which). The origin of the receptors is a human donor with low-grade glioma or glioblastoma, undergoing nonglioma brain surgery, or in good health (not recorded which).

About this clonotype itself: This may be a read error: a much more frequent sequence differs by one nucleotide. The rearrangement joins TRBV19 to TRBJ2-1, with 8 positions matching TRBD2. Germline CDR1 and CDR2: LNHDA and SQIVND (reference sequence). The CDR3 spans 17 residues. CDR3 in amino acids: CASSTVTASGLHNKQFF. CDR3 DNA: TGTGCCAGTAGTACCGTTACTGCTAGCGGGCTGCACAATAAGCAGTTCTTC.

At least ten counts were recorded for this clonotype. This chain connects TRBV28 to TRBJ1-5; TRBD1 agrees at 7 bases. The CDR3 extends over 16 amino acids. V was pared by 6 bases and J by 2 bases, with 10 bases of the junction left unmatched. Germline V gene data show CDR1 as MDHEN and CDR2 as SYDVKM. CDR3 protein: CASSSTGYGGNQPQHF. Here the CDR3 DNA reads TGTGCCAGCAGCTCGACAGGGTATGGAGGCAATCAGCCCCAGCATTTT. The whole variable domain, filled in from reference TRBV28 and TRBJ1-5, reads DVKVTQSSRYLVKRTGEKVFLECVQDMDHENMFWYRQDPGLGLRLIYFSYDVKMKEKGDIPEGYSVSREKKERFSLILESASTNQTSMYLCASSSTGYGGNQPQHFGDGTRLSIL.

The table lists this clonotype with many counts. This chain uses TRBV2 with TRBJ1-6; D might be TRBD1 (5 bases). Germline CDR1 and CDR2: SNHLY and FYNNEI. This CDR3 has 15 amino acids. Trimming shortened V by 4 bases and J by 7 bases, and 14 bases separated the two germline ends. The CDR3 is CASSVDTAKNSPLHF. The CDR3 nucleotides read TGTGCCAGCAGTGTGGACACGGCCAAGAATTCACCCCTCCACTTT.

This clonotype was detected only a few times. The junction shows a germline mismatch at one end, possibly a read error. This chain uses TRBV28 with TRBJ1-1; 8 bases agree with TRBD1. Germline lookup yields CDR1 MDHEN and CDR2 SYDVKM. The CDR3 extends over 13 amino acids. The CDR3 region is CASTPTQGARALF. The DNA for the CDR3 is TGTGCCAGCACCCCAACCCAGGGGGCCAGGGCTCTCTTT.

The chain joins TRBV7-2 to TRBJ2-1, with unresolved D. The germline gives CDR1 SGHTA, CDR2 FQGNSA. There are 14 residues in the CDR3. The V end was cut by 3 bases, the J end by 1 base, with 7 bases between. The DNA of the CDR3 is TGTGCCAGCAGCTTCATGGAGTCCTACAATGAGCAGTTCTTC. Amino acid sequence: CASSFMESYNEQFF.

This clonotype was seen many times. The chain carries TRBV15 and TRBJ2-5; D possibly corresponds to TRBD1 (6 bases). The germline V and J ends were trimmed by 4 bases and 1 base, with 16 bases remaining between them. Germline V gives CDR1 LNHNV, CDR2 YYDKDF (reference sequence). The CDR3 runs to 16 residues. CDR3 in DNA: TGTGCCACCAGCACTCTCAAGGTGGGGGCCCAAGAGACCCAGTACTTC. Its protein product is CATSTLKVGAQETQYF.

This clonotype was observed at least ten times. This sequence joins TRBV7-9 and TRBJ1-5, with D unclear. V dropped 5 bases and J dropped 4 bases, with 12 bases sitting between them. The CDR3 runs 14 residues. In germline, CDR1 is SEHNR, CDR2 FQNEAQ (reference sequence). The CDR3 spells CASSQPGPNQPQHF. The CDR3 DNA reads TGTGCCAGCAGCCAACCCGGTCCGAATCAGCCCCAGCATTTT. The entire variable domain, with the rest obtained from reference TRBV7-9 and TRBJ1-5, is as follows: DTGVSQNPRHKITKRGQNVTFRCDPISEHNRLYWYRQTLGQGPEFLTYFQNEAQLEKSRLLSDRFSAERPKGSFSTLEIQRTEQGDSAMYLCASSQPGPNQPQHFGDGTRLSIL.

This clonotype was observed at least ten times. The chain uses TRBV7-8 and TRBJ2-5; no firm D call. Per germline, CDR1 SGHVS and CDR2 FQNEAQ. This CDR3 has 14 residues. The V end lost 2 bases, the J end lost 1 base, and 8 bases lay between the germline ends. The CDR3: CASSLTEIQETQYF. CDR3 coding DNA: TGTGCCAGCAGCTTAACAGAGATCCAAGAGACCCAGTACTTC.

This clonotype occurred once. One base away lies a much larger clone, so this may be a sequencing read error. This chain uses TRBV7-9 with TRBJ2-6; the D is unclear. This CDR3 region has 16 residues. The V end lost 5 bases, the J end lost 3 bases, and 14 bases lay between the germline ends. Germline V gene sequence: CDR1 SEHNR, CDR2 FQNEAQ (reference sequence). In DNA, the CDR3 is TGTGCCAGCAGCCTACAGTGGGCTGGTGGGGCCAACGTCCTGACTTTC. Translated: CASSLQWAGGANVLTF.

This clonotype has at least ten counts. J is TRBJ2-1 and V is TRBV28; D not certain. This CDR3 is built from 11 residues. Germline assignment: CDR1 MDHEN and CDR2 SYDVKM. V lost 9 bases and J 6 bases, leaving 9 bases between the germline ends. This chain's CDR3 is CASRTINEQFF. In DNA, the CDR3 is TGTGCCAGTAGGACCATCAATGAGCAGTTCTTC.

At least ten counts were recorded for this clonotype. The chain combines TRBV2 with TRBJ2-1, with 7 bases aligning to TRBD2. The V segment lost 0 bases and the J segment 5 bases; nucleotides outside the gene matches: 4. CDR3 length equals 15 residues. Germline V lookup: CDR1 SNHLY, CDR2 FYNNEI. The CDR3 is CASSEAREFDNEQFF. CDR3 sequence (DNA): TGTGCCAGCAGTGAAGCGCGGGAGTTTGACAATGAGCAGTTCTTC. Variable domain in full (rest from reference TRBV2 and TRBJ2-1): EPEVTQTPSHQVTQMGQEVILRCVPISNHLYFYWYRQILGQKVEFLVSFYNNEISEKSEIFDDQFSVERPDGSNFTLKIRSTKLEDSAMYFCASSEAREFDNEQFFGPGTRLTVL.

The table lists this clonotype with many counts. This chain joins TRBV6-1 and TRBJ2-2; TRBD1 matches at 7 bases. Germline V lookup: CDR1 MNHNS, CDR2 SASEGT. V lost 10 bases, J lost 0 bases, and 2 bases stayed unmatched. The length of the CDR3 is 13 residues. CDR3 DNA sequence: TGTGCCACCGGGACAGCGAACACCGGGGAGCTGTTTTTT. Translated: CATGTANTGELFF.

Ten or more counts support this clonotype. The chain couples TRBV29-1 to TRBJ2-5; tentatively, D is TRBD1 or TRBD2 (5 bases each). This CDR3 is 13 amino acids long. V dropped 1 base and J dropped 5 bases, with 11 bases sitting between them. The germline V gene encodes CDR1 SQVTM and CDR2 ANQGSEA. The CDR3 here is CSVEVGGGETQYF. The CDR3 DNA reads as TGCAGCGTTGAAGTTGGGGGTGGGGAGACCCAGTACTTC.

This clonotype showed up many times. The chain employs TRBV6-2 or TRBV6-3 and TRBJ2-2; D ambiguous. Germline values: CDR1 MNHEY, CDR2 SVGEGT. CDR3 size: 17 residues. Trimming left V 2 bases short and J 4 bases short, with 17 bases between. The CDR3 sequence is CASSYRPSFASTGELFF. For the CDR3, the DNA is TGTGCCAGCAGTTACCGGCCTAGTTTTGCAAGCACCGGGGAGCTGTTTTTT.

This clonotype was seen at least ten times. V usage is TRBV5-5 and J usage is TRBJ2-7; D remains ambiguous. Trimming took off 4 bases at V and 1 base at J, with 12 bases between the two ends. The CDR3 has 14 amino acids. In germline, CDR1 is SGHKS, CDR2 YYEKEE (reference sequence). This CDR3 reads CASSRQWDSYEQYF. CDR3 bases: TGTGCCAGCAGCCGTCAGTGGGATTCCTACGAGCAGTACTTC.

The rearrangement joins TRBV6-6 to TRBJ2-7; tentatively, D is TRBD2 (6 bases). CDR1 is MNHNY, CDR2 SVGAGI, per germline (reference sequence). Trimming removed 6 bases from V and 3 bases from J, with 15 bases in between. The length of the CDR3 is 14 residues. Written as DNA, the CDR3 is TGTGCCAGCAGGCCGGTCGCTAGCGACTACGAGCAGTACTTC. This gives the protein CASRPVASDYEQYF.

This clonotype was detected many times. The chain carries TRBV28 and TRBJ2-3; D is unclear. The ends were cut back, 2 bases at V and 2 bases at J, with 8 bases in the middle. The CDR3 totals 14 residues. CDR1 and CDR2 from the germline V gene are MDHEN and SYDVKM. CDR3 sequence reads: CASSLGGDTDTQYF. DNA for the CDR3: TGTGCCAGCAGTTTAGGCGGTGACACAGATACGCAGTATTTT.

The chain has TRBV20-1 and TRBJ1-3, with TRBD1 identical over 9 bases. The germline V gene has CDR1 DFQATT and CDR2 SNEGSKA (reference sequence). The length of the CDR3 is 15 residues. V trimming: 6 bases; J trimming: 3 bases; junction bases outside the gene matches: 9. The CDR3 region is CSALLPGQGGNTIYF. DNA of the CDR3: TGCAGTGCCCTCCTTCCGGGACAGGGTGGAAACACCATATATTTT.

This chain links TRBV5-5 with TRBJ1-5; D is ambiguous. The ends were cut back, 3 bases at V and 0 bases at J, with 16 bases in the middle. The CDR3 has 17 amino acids. Germline lookup yields CDR1 SGHKS and CDR2 YYEKEE (reference sequence). In DNA form, the CDR3 reads TGTGCCAGCAGCTCCGACCCGGGAACTTATAGCAATCAGCCCCAGCATTTT. It yields the protein CASSSDPGTYSNQPQHF.

There are many counts of this clonotype. The chain carries TRBV6-1 and TRBJ2-7; 7 bases fit TRBD2. The germline V gene has CDR1 MNHNS and CDR2 SASEGT. This CDR3 has 12 amino acids. V dropped 5 bases and J dropped 6; count of bases not matched to a gene: 4. CDR3 region: CASSWGGGEQYF. DNA for the CDR3: TGTGCCAGCAGTTGGGGGGGAGGCGAGCAGTACTTC.

There are many counts of this clonotype. The chain uses TRBV24-1 and TRBJ2-1; TRBD2 is a possible D gene (5 bases). Per germline, CDR1 KGHDR and CDR2 SFDVKD. Between the trimmed V and J ends, which lost 1 base and 9 bases, there was a span of 15 bases. The CDR3 runs 15 residues. The CDR3 region is CATSDFPIAGSEQFF. As DNA, the CDR3 is TGTGCCACCAGTGATTTCCCGATAGCTGGGAGTGAGCAGTTCTTC.

This clonotype was found many times. The CDR3 protein is CASRGPTGNTIYF. The CDR3, as DNA: TGTGCCAGCCGAGGGCCTACTGGAAACACCATATATTTT. This chain uses TRBV18 with TRBJ1-3; D is uncertain. The CDR3 is made up of 13 amino acids. The V end lost 8 bases, the J end lost 2 bases, and 10 bases lay between the germline ends. Germline V lookup: CDR1 KGHSH, CDR2 LQKENI.

The chain carries TRBV9 and TRBJ2-1; the match to TRBD2 covers 7 bases. Germline loops: CDR1 SGDLS, CDR2 YYNGEE. V lost 0 bases and J lost 0; bases outside the gene matches: 3. The CDR3 sequence is 16 residues long. DNA of the CDR3: TGTGCCAGCAGCGTAGTGGGGGGGGTCTCCTACAATGAGCAGTTCTTC. Protein sequence: CASSVVGGVSYNEQFF.

This chain uses TRBV20-1 with TRBJ2-7; TRBD2 aligns across 12 bases. Trimming at V came to 3 bases and at J to 4 bases, leaving 7 bases not matched to a gene. CDR1 and CDR2 from the germline V gene are DFQATT and SNEGSKA (reference sequence). There are 15 residues in the CDR3. The CDR3 DNA reads TGCAGTGCTAGCACTCTAGCGGGAGGGTTGTACGAGCAGTACTTC. Its translation is CSASTLAGGLYEQYF.

This clonotype appeared a single time. Without the conserved terminal phenylalanine or tryptophan, this CDR3 likely stems from a read error. V is TRBV6-1 and J is TRBJ1-2; D call uncertain. CDR3 length: 12 amino acids. Trimming took 6 bases from V and 10 from J, leaving 15 bases between them. Per germline, CDR1 MNHNS and CDR2 SASEGT. The CDR3 sequence: CASRTPNYFYTP. The CDR3 nucleotides read TGTGCCAGCAGGACGCCGAACTATTTCTACACCCCC.

This clonotype was observed a handful of times. V usage is TRBV5-1 and J usage is TRBJ2-2; D is uncertain. From germline, CDR1 is SGHRS and CDR2 YFSETQ. CDR3 size: 12 residues. V lost 1 base and J 10 bases, leaving 8 bases between the germline ends. CDR3 bases: TGCGCCAGCAGCTTGACCCTAGAGGAGCTGTTTTTT. It translates to CASSLTLEELFF.

With regard to this clonotype: The junction differs from germline at one of its ends, possibly a read error. The V and J genes are TRBV7-2 and TRBJ1-3, with 7 nucleotides matching TRBD1. Germline CDR1 is SGHTA and CDR2 is FQGNSA. The length of the CDR3 is 16 residues. The CDR3 region has the DNA TGTGCCAGCAGCCCCGAGGACAGGCTTTCTGTAAACACCATATATTTT. Translation gives CASSPEDRLSVNTIYF.

In its sample, this clonotype was seen many times. V is TRBV2 and J is TRBJ1-1, with D unresolved. The CDR3 totals 16 residues. Between the trimmed V and J ends, which lost 5 bases and 6 bases, there was a span of 22 bases. Germline V lookup: CDR1 SNHLY, CDR2 FYNNEI. CDR3 amino acids: CASSSYGLGRLAEAFF. The DNA of the CDR3 is TGTGCCAGCAGTTCCTACGGACTGGGCCGACTGGCTGAAGCTTTCTTT.